What follows are 17 T cell receptor beta chains derived from one specimen sequenced in a study of cytomegalovirus exposure and HLA in healthy donors. Data came from immunoSEQ multiplex PCR; TCRdb stores just in-frame clones and leaves some out. The repertoire holds 150,000 to 200,000 clones, roughly nine tenths seen once, with roughly 5.7% in the top ten. The sequencing sample was made of PBMCs. These TCRs come from a woman younger than 45 in good health and CMV-seronegative.

The chain is built from TRBV4-3 and TRBJ1-6; D is undetermined. V was shortened by 0 bases and J by 4 bases, with 7 bases between the two germline ends. Germline CDR1 LGHNA, CDR2 YSLEER. CDR3 length equals 15 residues. CDR3 region: CASSQEANYNSPLHF. In DNA form, the CDR3 reads TGCGCCAGCAGCCAAGAAGCAAATTATAATTCACCCCTCCACTTT.

This clone was seen only a few times. The V and J genes are TRBV6-1 and TRBJ1-5, with 10 bases matching TRBD1. The V segment lost 5 bases and the J segment 11 bases; nucleotides outside the gene matches: 9. Germline values: CDR1 MNHNS, CDR2 SASEGT. There are 14 residues in the CDR3. CDR3: CASSIGQGGKAQHF. The DNA of the CDR3 is TGTGCCAGCAGTATCGGACAGGGGGGAAAGGCCCAGCATTTT.

The chain links TRBV2 to TRBJ2-7; possible D gene TRBD2, 6 bases. V dropped 0 bases and J dropped 2 bases, with 11 bases sitting between them. CDR3 size: 15 residues. Germline V lookup: CDR1 SNHLY, CDR2 FYNNEI. The CDR3 region has the DNA TGTGCCAGCAGTGAAGCGGGTGCTAGCGCCTACGAGCAGTACTTC. This codes for CASSEAGASAYEQYF.

This clone was observed a single time. The chain employs TRBV11-2 and TRBJ1-5; 10 positions agree with TRBD1. Per germline, CDR1 SGHAT and CDR2 FQNNGV. The CDR3 covers 16 residues. V was clipped by 5 bases and J by 6 bases; unmatched bases: 10. The CDR3 is CASSPGMTGGSQPQHF. CDR3 sequence (DNA): TGTGCCAGCAGCCCCGGTATGACAGGGGGCAGTCAGCCCCAGCATTTT.

This sequence joins TRBV6-1 and TRBJ2-7; 8 bases agree with TRBD1. V lost 3 bases to trimming and J lost 7 bases; unmatched junction nucleotides: 2. Germline V CDR1 and CDR2: MNHNS, SASEGT. The CDR3 sequence is 12 residues long. Written as DNA, the CDR3 is TGTGCCAGCAGTGAGACAGGGGCTGAGCAGTACTTC. Its translation: CASSETGAEQYF.

The chain carries TRBV4-1 and TRBJ1-2; D might be TRBD1 (5 bases). Trimming stripped 0 bases from V and 8 bases from J, with 16 bases between. The length of the CDR3 is 15 residues. Germline CDR1 is MGHRA and CDR2 is YSYEKL. The CDR3 here is CASSQDGDSLQGYTF. CDR3 nucleotides: TGCGCCAGCAGCCAAGACGGTGACAGCTTACAAGGCTACACCTTC.

V and J are TRBV7-9 and TRBJ2-1; 12 nucleotides agree with TRBD2. The CDR3 sequence is 13 residues long. Germline loops: CDR1 SEHNR, CDR2 FQNEAQ (reference sequence). The V segment lost 4 bases and the J segment 10 bases; nucleotides outside the gene matches: 2. The DNA of the CDR3 is TGTGCCAGCAGCTCGGGACTAGCGGGCGAGCAGTTCTTC. Translating it yields CASSSGLAGEQFF.

This chain connects TRBV28 to TRBJ1-5; the D gene is possibly TRBD1 (5 bases). This CDR3 spans 15 amino acids. The V and J ends lost 5 bases and 2 bases respectively, with 13 bases between them. Germline CDR1 MDHEN, CDR2 SYDVKM. CDR3 residues: CASSKRGAGNQPQHF. For the CDR3, the DNA is TGTGCCAGCAGTAAAAGGGGCGCTGGCAATCAGCCCCAGCATTTT.

CDR3 nucleotide sequence: TGTGCCAGCTCATCAAGGGGTAATGAGCAGTTCTTC. The encoded protein is CASSSRGNEQFF. The chain is built from TRBV18 and TRBJ2-1, with D maybe TRBD1 (5 bases). The CDR3 has 12 amino acids. Trimming pared 5 bases from V and 7 bases from J, leaving 9 bases between. CDR1 is KGHSH and CDR2 is LQKENI in the germline V gene.

The chain links TRBV5-1 to TRBJ1-1; weak D call: TRBD1 (6 bases). Trimming stripped 4 bases from V and 1 base from J, with 14 bases between. The length of the CDR3 is 15 residues. The germline V gene has CDR1 SGHRS and CDR2 YFSETQ. The CDR3 spells CASSESGRGNTEAFF. In DNA, the CDR3 is TGCGCCAGCAGCGAGTCAGGCAGGGGGAACACTGAAGCTTTCTTT.

The rearrangement joins TRBV11-2 to TRBJ2-1, with 9 nucleotides matching TRBD2. Germline V CDR1 and CDR2: SGHAT, FQNNGV. This CDR3 spans 16 amino acids. The V gene end was trimmed by 5 bases and the J gene end by 4 bases; junction bases not matched to a gene: 9. The CDR3 reads CASSPYSSGTYNEQFF. In DNA, the CDR3 is TGTGCCAGCAGCCCCTACTCTAGCGGGACGTACAATGAGCAGTTCTTC.

With respect to this clone: Other nucleotide sequences from this sample produce the same CDR3. V gene TRBV4-1 combines with J gene TRBJ2-1, with D possibly TRBD1 on 5 matching bases. Germline V gives CDR1 MGHRA, CDR2 YSYEKL. The CDR3 sequence is 13 residues long. The V end lost 1 base, the J end lost 8 bases, and 9 bases lay between the germline ends. The CDR3 DNA is TGCGCCAGCAGCCAAGGCCAGGGCGATGAGCAGTTCTTC. The encoded protein is CASSQGQGDEQFF.

The genes are TRBV7-8 and TRBJ1-2, with unresolved D. CDR3 length: 13 residues. Germline CDR1 SGHVS, CDR2 FQNEAQ. Trimming removed 3 bases from V and 6 bases from J, with 11 bases in between. CDR3 coding DNA: TGTGCCAGCAGCTTCCGAGCCCTGAATGGCTACACCTTC. Translated: CASSFRALNGYTF.

This sequence joins TRBV30 and TRBJ1-5; D gene uncertain. The germline V gene encodes CDR1 GTSNPN and CDR2 SVGIG (reference sequence). The CDR3 sequence is 13 residues long. The germline V and J ends were trimmed by 2 bases and 7 bases, with 12 bases remaining between them. The CDR3 loop reads CAWSKSSGQPQHF. The CDR3 coding sequence is TGTGCCTGGAGTAAAAGCAGTGGGCAGCCCCAGCATTTT.

This clone was observed a handful of times. The gene calls are TRBV5-6 and TRBJ1-2; D not resolved. This CDR3 region has 13 residues. Per the germline V gene, CDR1 is SGHDT and CDR2 is YYEEEE. Trimming took off 1 base at V and 6 bases at J, with 10 bases between the two ends. The CDR3 nucleotides are TGTGCCAGCAGCTTGTTCGGGAGTGATGGCTACACCTTC. Translating it yields CASSLFGSDGYTF.

The chain employs TRBV27 and TRBJ2-1; D perhaps matches TRBD2 (5 bases). CDR3 length: 13 amino acids. Trimming took 3 bases from V and 9 from J, leaving 12 bases between them. The germline gives CDR1 MNHEY, CDR2 SMNVEV (reference sequence). CDR3 sequence (DNA): TGTGCCAGCAGTTTTGGGAGCCGGGCTGAGCAGTTCTTC. Translating it yields CASSFGSRAEQFF.

The gene calls are TRBV9 and TRBJ2-7, with D unclear. This CDR3 is built from 15 residues. The V and J ends lost 0 bases and 0 bases respectively, with 10 bases between them. CDR1 and CDR2 from the germline V gene are SGDLS and YYNGEE. As DNA, the CDR3 is TGTGCCAGCAGCGTAGAGTTAGGCCCCTCCTACGAGCAGTACTTC. It specifies CASSVELGPSYEQYF.